The clone carrying this TCR beta chain appeared a few times. The antigen is not known. The data originate from a study of OX40 agonist ivuxolimab in advanced cancers. Overall study: Every 2 weeks, patients got intravenous ivuxolimab at one of six dose levels (0.01-10 mg/kg). Partial responses were achieved by three patients: one hepatocellular carcinoma, two cutaneous melanoma. Study-wide results and caveats: Partial responders dosed at 0.1-3.0 mg/kg displayed clonal expansion ranking among the lowest.

The data were produced by immunoSEQ multiplex PCR, yet TCRdb's version contains in-frame clones alone and is incomplete. This sample carries tens of thousands of clones, around 82% of them seen once, and the ten largest clones take around 4.5%. The CDR3 is made up of 16 amino acids. CDR1 is SGHTA and CDR2 is FQGNSA in the germline V gene. Trimming removed 7 bases at V and 5 bases at J, with 21 bases between. The sequence derives from an adult with an advanced solid tumor such as melanoma, head and neck, liver or kidney cancer. The chain joins TRBV7-2 to TRBJ1-5; D may be TRBD1 (5 bases). The source was CD4+ or CD8+ T cells sorted from blood, collected in a trial of the OX40 agonist ivuxolimab. The CDR3, as DNA: TGTGCCAGCACCGATTCCCCGGGGACGGGAGATCAGCCCCAGCATTTT. Protein product: CASTDSPGTGDQPQHF. The full variable domain, rest sourced from reference TRBV7-2 and TRBJ1-5, is GAGVSQSPSNKVTEKGKDVELRCDPISGHTALYWYRQSLGQGLEFLIYFQGNSAPDKSGLPSDRFSAERTGGSVSTLTIQRTQQEDSAVYLCASTDSPGTGDQPQHFGDGTRLSIL.